This T cell receptor (beta chain) was obtained from a study of vaccination and CD4 T cells after COVID-19. Turning to the study itself: Post-COVID samples were collected a median approximately 100 days following diagnosis, spanning 35 to 161.

CDR1 is SGHTA, CDR2 FQGNSA, per germline. The ends lost 5 bases at V and 4 bases at J; junction bases unmatched: 5. This CDR3 comprises 15 residues. The Oncomine TCR Beta short-read assay was applied to DNA of cultured CD4+ T cells. It was cultured CD4+ T cells from which genomic DNA was extracted. MiXCR, run by TCRdb on the PCR reads, gives a single entry per CDR3 protein. The profile covers about 9,600 distinct CDR3 sequences, with about 32% appearing a single time and 13% taken by the ten largest. Points on this clonotype: The antigen remains undetermined.

Whole-study findings and limits: Only after vaccination were a median roughly 86% of convalescents' reactive clones seen.

The treatment was: roughly 11-day PBMC culture with coronavirus spike peptide pools or control peptides (ViraFEST assay). Harvesting of the unexposed donor's CD4+ T cells predated the COVID-19 pandemic (2011-2018). When enough cells were available, unexposed-donor CD4+ T cells were probed with SARS-CoV-2 S/N and four cold-coronavirus spikes. V is TRBV7-2 and J is TRBJ2-1; 10 bases match TRBD2. Sequencing used CD4+ T cells from blood, cultured in vitro. This clonotype was obtained from a human donor in good health. This CDR3 is CASSKSGGDYNEQFF. The CDR3 bases are TGTGCCAGCAGCAAGAGCGGGGGGGATTACAATGAGCAGTTCTTC.